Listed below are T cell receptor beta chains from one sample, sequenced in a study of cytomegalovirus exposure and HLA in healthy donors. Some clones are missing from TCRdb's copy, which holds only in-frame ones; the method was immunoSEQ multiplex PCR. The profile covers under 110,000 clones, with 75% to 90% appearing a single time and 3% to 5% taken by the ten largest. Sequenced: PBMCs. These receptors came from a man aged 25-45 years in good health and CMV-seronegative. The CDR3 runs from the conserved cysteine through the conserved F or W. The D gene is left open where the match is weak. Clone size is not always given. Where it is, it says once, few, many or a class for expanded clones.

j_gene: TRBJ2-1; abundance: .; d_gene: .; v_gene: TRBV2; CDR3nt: TGTGCCAGCAGTGAAGGACAGGTGGCCGAGCAGTTCTTC; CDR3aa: CASSEGQVAEQFF
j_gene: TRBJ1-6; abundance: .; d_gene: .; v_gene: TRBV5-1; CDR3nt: TGCGCCAGCAGCTTGGTTCAGGCGGGCGGTTCACCCCTCCACTTT; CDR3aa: CASSLVQAGGSPLHF
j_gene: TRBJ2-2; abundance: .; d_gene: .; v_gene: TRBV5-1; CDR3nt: TGCGCCAGCAGCTTGGGGCCAGAACCCGGGGAGCTGTTTTTT; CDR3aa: CASSLGPEPGELFF
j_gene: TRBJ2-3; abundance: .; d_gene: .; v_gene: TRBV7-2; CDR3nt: TGTGCCAGCAGCTTACAGAGGACAGATACGCAGTATTTT; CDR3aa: CASSLQRTDTQYF
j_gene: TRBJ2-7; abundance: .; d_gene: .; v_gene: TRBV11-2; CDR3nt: TGTGCCAGCAGACTGCACGCACTCTCCTACGAGCAGTACTTC; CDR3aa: CASRLHALSYEQYF
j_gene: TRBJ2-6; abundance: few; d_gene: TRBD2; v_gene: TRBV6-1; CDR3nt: TGTGCCAGCAGTGGAGGACTAGCGGGGAGCTCTGGGGCCAACGTCCTGACTTTC; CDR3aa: CASSGGLAGSSGANVLTF
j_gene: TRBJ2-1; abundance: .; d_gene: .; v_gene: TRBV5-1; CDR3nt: TGCGCCAGCAGCTTGGCCTTGAAACTAGCCGATGAGCAGTTCTTC; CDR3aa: CASSLALKLADEQFF
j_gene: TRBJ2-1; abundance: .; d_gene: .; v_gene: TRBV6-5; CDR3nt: TGTGCCAGCAGGCGAGCTCTTGAGCAGTTCTTC; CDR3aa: CASRRALEQFF
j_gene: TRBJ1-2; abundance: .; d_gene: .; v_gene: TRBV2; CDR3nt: TGTGCCAGCAGTGAACGCAGGGTCTATGGCTACACCTTC; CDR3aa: CASSERRVYGYTF
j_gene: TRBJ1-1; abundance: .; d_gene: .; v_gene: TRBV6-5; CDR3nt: TGTGCCAGCGGGCAAGGGGTTCATGATTTCTTT; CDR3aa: CASGQGVHDFF
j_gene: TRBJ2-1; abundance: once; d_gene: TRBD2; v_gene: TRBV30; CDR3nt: TGTGCCTGGAGTGCCAGCGGGGGCTACAATGAGCAGTTCTTC; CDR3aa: CAWSASGGYNEQFF
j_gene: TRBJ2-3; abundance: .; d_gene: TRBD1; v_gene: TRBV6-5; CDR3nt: TGTGCCAGCCACAGGGGAGATACGCAGTATTTT; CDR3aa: CASHRGDTQYF
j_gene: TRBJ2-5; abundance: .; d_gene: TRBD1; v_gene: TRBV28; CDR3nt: TGTGCCAGCAGAGGGGACAGGGGGCGAGTAGGTCAAGAGACCCAGTACTTC; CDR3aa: CASRGDRGRVGQETQYF
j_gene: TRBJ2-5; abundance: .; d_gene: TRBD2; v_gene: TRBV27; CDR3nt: TGTGCCAGCAGTGCGAGTCTAGCGGGGGAGACCCAGTACTTC; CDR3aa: CASSASLAGETQYF
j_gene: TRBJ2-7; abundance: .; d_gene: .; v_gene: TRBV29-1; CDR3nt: TGCAGCGTTGTACAGGGGCGGGGCTCCTACGAGCAGTACTTC; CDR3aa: CSVVQGRGSYEQYF
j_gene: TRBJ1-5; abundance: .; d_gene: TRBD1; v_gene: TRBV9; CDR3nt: TGTGCCAGCAGCCCCGGACAGGGGGCTAACAATCAGCCCCAGCATTTT; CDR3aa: CASSPGQGANNQPQHF
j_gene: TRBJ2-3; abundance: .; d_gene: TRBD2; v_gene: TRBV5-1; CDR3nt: TGCGCCAGCAGCTTGCTGGGCGGGAGATATGATACGCAGTATTTT; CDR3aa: CASSLLGGRYDTQYF
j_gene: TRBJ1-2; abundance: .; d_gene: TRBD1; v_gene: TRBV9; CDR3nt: TGTGCCAGCAGCGCCGGGACAGGGTATGGCTACACCTTC; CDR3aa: CASSAGTGYGYTF
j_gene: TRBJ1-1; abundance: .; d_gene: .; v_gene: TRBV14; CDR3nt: TGTGCCAGCAGCCAAGTGGCCAGGGCGGCAGCTTTCTTT; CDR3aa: CASSQVARAAAFF
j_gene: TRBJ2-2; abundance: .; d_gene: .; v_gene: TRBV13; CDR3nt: TGTGCCAGCAGCTCCTTGGGGGGGCACACCGGGGAGCTGTTTTTT; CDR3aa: CASSSLGGHTGELFF
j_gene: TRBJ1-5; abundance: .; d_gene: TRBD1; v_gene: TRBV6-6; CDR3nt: TGTGCCAGCAAAACCGGGACAGTGCATCAGCCCCAGCATTTT; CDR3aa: CASKTGTVHQPQHF
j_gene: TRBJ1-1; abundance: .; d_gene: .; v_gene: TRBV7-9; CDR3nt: TGTGCCAGCACCTACAGGGACGGAAACACTGAAGCTTTCTTT; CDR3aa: CASTYRDGNTEAFF